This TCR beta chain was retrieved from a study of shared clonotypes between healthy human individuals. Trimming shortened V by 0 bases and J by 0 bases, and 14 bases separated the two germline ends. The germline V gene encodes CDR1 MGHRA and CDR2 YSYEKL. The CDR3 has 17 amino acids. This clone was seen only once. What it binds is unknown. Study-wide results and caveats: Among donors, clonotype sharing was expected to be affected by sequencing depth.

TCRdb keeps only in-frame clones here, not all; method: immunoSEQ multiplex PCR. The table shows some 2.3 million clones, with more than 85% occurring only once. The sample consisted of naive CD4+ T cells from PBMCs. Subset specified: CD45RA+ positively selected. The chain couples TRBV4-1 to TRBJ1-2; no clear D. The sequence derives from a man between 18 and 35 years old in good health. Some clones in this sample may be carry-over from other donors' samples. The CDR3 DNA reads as TGCGCCAGCAGCCAAGAAGACGAGTCACCCGCTAACTATGGCTACACCTTC. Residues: CASSQEDESPANYGYTF.